Below, 19 T cell receptor beta chains from the same sample are listed, as sequenced in a study of cytomegalovirus exposure and HLA in healthy donors. The table came from immunoSEQ multiplex PCR; TCRdb's copy has only in-frame clones and leaves some out. Of under 250,000 clones in the sample, around 87% were seen once. Source material: PBMCs. The receptors shown here come from a man aged 18 to 30 in good health and CMV-seronegative.

The J gene is TRBJ2-2, the V gene TRBV5-1, with a possible D match to TRBD2 (6 bases). The CDR3 contains 17 residues. CDR1 is SGHRS, CDR2 YFSETQ, per germline. V was clipped by 1 base and J by 0 bases, with 13 bases between them. CDR3 coding DNA: TGCGCCAGCAGCTTGAGGGCCAGCGGGTCGAACACCGGGGAGCTGTTTTTT. Translating gives CASSLRASGSNTGELFF.

The chain joins TRBV29-1 to TRBJ2-3, with TRBD2 identical over 8 bases. The germline V gene encodes CDR1 SQVTM and CDR2 ANQGSEA. Losses at the gene ends were 5 bases for V and 1 base for J; bases not matched to a gene: 8. This CDR3 contains 15 residues. CDR3 coding DNA: TGCAGCGTTCTTATCTTCGGGGGGGGCACAGATACGCAGTATTTT. The encoded protein is CSVLIFGGGTDTQYF.

This clone was seen a handful of times. The chain has TRBV28 and TRBJ2-7; 14 bases match TRBD2. From germline, CDR1 is MDHEN and CDR2 SYDVKM. The CDR3 runs to 14 residues. The junction had 0 bases not matched to a gene; V was cut back by 8 bases and J by 0 bases. CDR3 coding DNA: TGTGCCAGCGGACTAGCGGGAGGCTCCTACGAGCAGTACTTC. Amino acid sequence: CASGLAGGSYEQYF.

The V and J genes are TRBV6-1 and TRBJ1-6; the match to TRBD1 covers 7 bases. CDR3 length equals 13 residues. Germline V lookup: CDR1 MNHNS, CDR2 SASEGT. The V segment lost 6 bases and the J segment 7 bases; nucleotides outside the gene matches: 3. CDR3 residues: CASRGGLNSPLHF. In DNA, the CDR3 is TGTGCCAGCAGAGGGGGCCTAAATTCACCCCTCCACTTT.

J is TRBJ2-7 and V is TRBV5-1; D is unresolved. Germline lookup yields CDR1 SGHRS and CDR2 YFSETQ. V was trimmed by 2 bases and J by 7 bases, leaving 10 bases between them. This CDR3 region has 12 residues. The CDR3 here is CASSFEAREQYF. As DNA, the CDR3 is TGCGCCAGCAGCTTTGAGGCTCGAGAGCAGTACTTC.

This chain links TRBV5-6 with TRBJ2-7; 8 nucleotides line up with TRBD1. Germline CDR1 and CDR2: SGHDT and YYEEEE. CDR3 length equals 17 residues. J gave up 2 bases and V 0 bases, and 10 bases lay outside the gene matches. The CDR3 is CASSLDRGSYVPYEQYF. The CDR3 DNA follows: TGTGCCAGCAGCTTGGACAGGGGGAGTTATGTCCCCTACGAGCAGTACTTC.

CDR3: CASGDTITNEKLFF. CDR3 sequence (DNA): TGTGCCAGCGGGGACACTATAACTAATGAAAAACTGTTTTTT. The chain combines TRBV19 with TRBJ1-4; TRBD1 is a possible D gene (6 bases). The CDR3 has 14 residues. The V end was cut by 9 bases, the J end by 1 base, with 12 bases between. Germline CDR1 is LNHDA and CDR2 is SQIVND (reference sequence).

V and J are TRBV30 and TRBJ2-7, with TRBD1 matching 8 bases. V shed 1 base, J shed 6 bases, and the junction held 11 bases outside the gene matches. Germline CDR1 is GTSNPN and CDR2 is SVGIG (reference sequence). The CDR3 runs to 15 residues. CDR3 DNA: TGTGCCTGGAGTGCACCGGGACAGGCATTTCGCGAGCAGTACTTC. Translated: CAWSAPGQAFREQYF.

V usage is TRBV10-3 and J usage is TRBJ1-4, with a tentative D call TRBD1 (6 bases). The CDR3 length is 14 residues. Trimming shortened V by 3 bases and J by 8 bases, and 13 bases separated the two germline ends. Germline-derived CDR1 and CDR2 are ENHRY and SYGVKD. The CDR3 nucleotides read TGTGCCATCAGTGACAGGGGCGGTGAGGAAAAACTGTTTTTT. Amino acids: CAISDRGGEEKLFF.

The rearrangement uses TRBV5-5 and TRBJ1-1, with D possibly matching TRBD1 (6 bases). This CDR3 is built from 14 residues. Germline V gives CDR1 SGHKS, CDR2 YYEKEE (reference sequence). Trimming took 9 bases from V and 2 from J, leaving 17 bases between them. The CDR3 is CATSAGASNTEAFF. The CDR3, as DNA: TGTGCCACCTCGGCGGGGGCATCAAACACTGAAGCTTTCTTT.

The V call is TRBV21-1, the J call TRBJ1-6. TRBV21-1 is tagged as a pseudogene. CDR3 length: 13 residues. The CDR3 nucleotides read TGTGCCAGCAGCCCTTCGGGTGGTTCACCCCTCCACTTT. Protein sequence: CASSPSGGSPLHF.

CDR3 region: CASSVRVSVRGNQPQHF. The CDR3 DNA follows: TGTGCCAGCAGCGTCCGGGTCAGCGTGAGGGGCAATCAGCCCCAGCATTTT. The J gene is TRBJ1-5, the V gene TRBV12-1. TRBV12-1 is assigned pseudogene status. The CDR3 consists of 17 residues.

The chain recombines TRBV7-9 with TRBJ1-2; 7 positions agree with TRBD1. The CDR3 loop spans 13 amino acids. V shed 4 bases, J shed 6 bases, and the junction held 5 bases outside the gene matches. The V gene's germline CDR1 is SEHNR and CDR2 FQNEAQ (reference sequence). CDR3 DNA sequence: TGTGCCAGCAGCTCAAGACAGGGCAATGGCTACACCTTC. This encodes CASSSRQGNGYTF.

This clone showed up just once. The chain couples TRBV14 to TRBJ2-4, with D possibly matching TRBD2 (5 bases). V was clipped by 6 bases and J by 6 bases, with 9 bases between them. Germline CDR1 and CDR2: SGHDN and FVKESK. This CDR3 region has 12 residues. The CDR3 sequence is CASSRGGNIQYF. The DNA for the CDR3 is TGTGCCAGCAGTCGGGGTGGAAACATTCAGTACTTC.

The rearrangement joins TRBV6-5 to TRBJ1-2; D uncertain. Trimming shortened V by 2 bases and J by 4 bases, and 11 bases separated the two germline ends. From germline, CDR1 is MNHEY and CDR2 SVGAGI. This CDR3 contains 14 residues. Here the CDR3 reads CASSYLGVAYGYTF. CDR3 coding DNA: TGTGCCAGCAGTTACCTCGGGGTCGCCTATGGCTACACCTTC.

The gene calls are TRBV18 and TRBJ2-7, with a possible D match to TRBD1 (6 bases). V lost 3 bases to trimming and J lost 5 bases, with 11 bases between them. Germline V gives CDR1 KGHSH, CDR2 LQKENI. The CDR3 spans 13 residues. CDR3 nucleotide sequence: TGTGCCAGCTCACCTACCAGGGACAACGAGCAGTACTTC. Protein: CASSPTRDNEQYF. The full variable domain, rest sourced from reference TRBV18 and TRBJ2-7, is NAGVMQNPRHLVRRRGQEARLRCSPMKGHSHVYWYRQLPEEGLKFMVYLQKENIIDESGMPKERFSAEFPKEGPSILRIQQVVRGDSAAYFCASSPTRDNEQYFGPGTRLTVT.

This chain joins TRBV5-1 and TRBJ2-1; D ambiguous. This CDR3 region has 13 residues. The V end lost 1 base, the J end lost 14 bases, and 16 bases lay between the germline ends. Germline CDR1 SGHRS, CDR2 YFSETQ. The CDR3 DNA follows: TGCGCCAGCAGCTTGTTGAGCCTAAGGCGGAAGTTCTTC. Encoded protein: CASSLLSLRRKFF.

The chain links TRBV4-2 to TRBJ2-7; TRBD1 is a possible D gene (5 bases). Per the germline V gene, CDR1 is LGHNA and CDR2 is YNFKEQ. V was clipped by 0 bases and J by 3 bases, with 12 bases between them. The CDR3 totals 15 residues. The chain's CDR3 is CASSQEKGLGYEQYF. DNA for the CDR3: TGTGCCAGCAGCCAAGAGAAGGGGCTCGGCTACGAGCAGTACTTC.

The chain uses TRBV10-3 and TRBJ2-1; 9 nucleotides agree with TRBD2. The junction had 5 bases not matched to a gene; V was cut back by 2 bases and J by 9 bases. CDR3 length equals 14 residues. Germline V gene lookup returns CDR1 ENHRY and CDR2 SYGVKD. In nucleotides, the CDR3 is TGTGCCATCAGTGAGGCGGGGGGGCGGAGTGAGCAGTTCTTC. This sequence encodes CAISEAGGRSEQFF.